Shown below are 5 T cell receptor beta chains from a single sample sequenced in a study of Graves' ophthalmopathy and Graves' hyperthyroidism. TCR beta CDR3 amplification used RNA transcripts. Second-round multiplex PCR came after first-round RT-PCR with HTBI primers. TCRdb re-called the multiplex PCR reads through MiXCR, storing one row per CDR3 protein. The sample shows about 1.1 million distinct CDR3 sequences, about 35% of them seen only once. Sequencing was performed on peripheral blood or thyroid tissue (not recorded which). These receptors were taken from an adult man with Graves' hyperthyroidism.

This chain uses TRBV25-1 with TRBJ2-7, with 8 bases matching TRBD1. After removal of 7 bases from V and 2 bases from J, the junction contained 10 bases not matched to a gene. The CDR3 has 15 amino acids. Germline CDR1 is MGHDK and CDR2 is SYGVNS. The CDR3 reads CASTSTGTGTYEQYF. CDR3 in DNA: TGTGCCAGCACCTCTACCGGGACAGGCACCTACGAGCAGTACTTC.

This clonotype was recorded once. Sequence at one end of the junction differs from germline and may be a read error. CDR3 DNA: TGCGCCAGCAGCCAGGAGACAGGGGCAGGGGCCAACGTCCTGACTTTC. Its protein is CASSQETGAGANVLTF. The chain couples TRBV7-9 to TRBJ2-6, with 8 bases that match TRBD1. Per the germline V gene, CDR1 is SEHNR and CDR2 is FQNEAQ (reference sequence). The CDR3 covers 16 residues.

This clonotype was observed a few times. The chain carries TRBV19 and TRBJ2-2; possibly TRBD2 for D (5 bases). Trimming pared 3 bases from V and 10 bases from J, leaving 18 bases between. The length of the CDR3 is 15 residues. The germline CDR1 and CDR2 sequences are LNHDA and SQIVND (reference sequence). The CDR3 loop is CASSMSAGGLVELFF. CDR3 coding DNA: TGTGCCAGTAGTATGTCGGCGGGCGGCCTCGTGGAGCTGTTTTTT.

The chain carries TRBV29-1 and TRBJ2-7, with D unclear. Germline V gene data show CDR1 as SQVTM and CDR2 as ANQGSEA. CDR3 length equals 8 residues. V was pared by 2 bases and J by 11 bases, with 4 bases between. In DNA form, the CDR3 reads TGCAGCGTTGAAAGCGAGTACTTC. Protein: CSVESEYF.

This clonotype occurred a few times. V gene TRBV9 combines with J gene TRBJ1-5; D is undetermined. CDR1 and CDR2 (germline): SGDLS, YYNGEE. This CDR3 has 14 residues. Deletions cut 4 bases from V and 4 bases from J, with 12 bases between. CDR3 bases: TGTGCCAGCAGCCAAAGTTCGGGGAATCAGCCCCAGCATTTT. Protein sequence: CASSQSSGNQPQHF. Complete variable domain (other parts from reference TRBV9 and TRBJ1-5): DSGVTQTPKHLITATGQRVTLRCSPRSGDLSVYWYQQSLDQGLQFLIQYYNGEERAKGNILERFSAQQFPDLHSELNLSSLELGDSALYFCASSQSSGNQPQHFGDGTRLSIL.